The next 9 T cell receptor beta chains were all read from a single sample in a study of T cell repertoires in cytomegalovirus infection. TCRdb used MiXCR to reprocess the reads, holding one entry per CDR3 protein. The sample lists around 900,000 distinct CDR3 sequences, around a third seen once, with around 15% in the top ten. These TCRs' antigens remain unknown. The starting material was cultured CD8+ T cells from PBMCs, obtained from culture after CMV antigen stimulation. These receptors were obtained from a human donor in good health (CMV status not recorded). Some clones in this sample may be carry-over from other donors' samples.

There are a few counts of this clonotype. The chain uses TRBV20-1 and TRBJ2-2; no reliable D call. Germline-derived CDR1 and CDR2 are DFQATT and SNEGSKA (reference sequence). The CDR3 spans 15 residues. V lost 2 bases to trimming and J lost 6 bases, with 16 bases between them. The CDR3 DNA sequence: TGCAGTGCTAGAACTGCTGGCCTTGGGGCCGGGGAGCTGTTTTTT. Its translation is CSARTAGLGAGELFF.

The rearrangement joins TRBV10-3 to TRBJ1-1, with 8 positions matching TRBD1. The CDR3 has 12 amino acids. Germline CDR1 reads ENHRY; CDR2 reads SYGVKD. V was pared by 6 bases and J by 5 bases, with 2 bases of the junction left unmatched. In DNA form, the CDR3 reads TGTGCCATCAGGACAGGGGAAACTGAAGCTTTCTTT. It codes for CAIRTGETEAFF.

In this sample, this clonotype turned up once. The chain uses TRBV9 and TRBJ1-2; no definite D call. There are 14 residues in the CDR3. Trimming stripped 4 bases from V and 7 bases from J, with 17 bases between. Germline CDR1 SGDLS, CDR2 YYNGEE. The CDR3, as DNA: TGTGCCAGCAGCTCCGACAAGGCGAACGGTGGCTACACCTTC. Translation gives CASSSDKANGGYTF.

This clonotype was observed a handful of times. The chain carries TRBV19 and TRBJ2-1; perhaps TRBD2 as D (6 bases). Germline CDR1 and CDR2: LNHDA and SQIVND (reference sequence). The CDR3 covers 12 residues. V was pared by 6 bases and J by 6 bases, with 9 bases between. The CDR3 coding sequence is TGTGCCAGTAGCGGGGGACCCAATGAGCAGTTCTTC. It specifies CASSGGPNEQFF. Based on the CDR3 plus reference TRBV19 and TRBJ2-1, the full variable domain is DGGITQSPKYLFRKEGQNVTLSCEQNLNHDAMYWYRQDPGQGLRLIYYSQIVNDFQKGDIAEGYSVSREKKESFPLTVTSAQKNPTAFYLCASSGGPNEQFFGPGTRLTVL.

The chain links TRBV27 to TRBJ2-5; 7 nucleotides line up with TRBD1. Trimming took 2 bases from V and 4 from J; bases not matched to a gene: 4. Germline V CDR1 and CDR2: MNHEY, SMNVEV (reference sequence). CDR3 length: 14 residues. The chain's CDR3 is CASSLQGVGETQYF. CDR3 sequence (DNA): TGTGCCAGCAGTTTACAGGGGGTGGGAGAGACCCAGTACTTC.

This clonotype was detected only a few times. This sequence joins TRBV10-2 and TRBJ1-5; D might be TRBD1 (5 bases). Germline CDR1 is WSHSY and CDR2 is SAAADI. This CDR3 comprises 15 residues. V lost 0 bases to trimming and J lost 7 bases, with 13 bases between them. CDR3 loop: CASSESGRVVQPQHF. As DNA, the CDR3 is TGCGCCAGCAGTGAGTCGGGCAGGGTGGTCCAGCCCCAGCATTTT.

The table lists this clonotype with many counts. The chain recombines TRBV19 with TRBJ1-2; D remains unclear. This CDR3 has 14 amino acids. The germline V gene has CDR1 LNHDA and CDR2 SQIVND (reference sequence). V was trimmed by 8 bases and J by 2 bases, leaving 15 bases between them. CDR3 DNA sequence: TGTGCCAGTTCCTGGCAAGAAGCGAACTATGGCTACACCTTC. Translated, it gives CASSWQEANYGYTF. Based on the CDR3 plus reference TRBV19 and TRBJ1-2, the full variable domain is DGGITQSPKYLFRKEGQNVTLSCEQNLNHDAMYWYRQDPGQGLRLIYYSQIVNDFQKGDIAEGYSVSREKKESFPLTVTSAQKNPTAFYLCASSWQEANYGYTFGSGTRLTVV.

V and J are TRBV18 and TRBJ1-4, with D hard to call. Germline V CDR1 and CDR2: KGHSH, LQKENI. This CDR3 has 15 residues. Trimming shortened V by 5 bases and J by 4 bases, and 14 bases separated the two germline ends. CDR3 amino acids: CASSFRLTGNEKLFF. For the CDR3, the DNA is TGTGCCAGCTCATTCAGGCTGACGGGTAATGAAAAACTGTTTTTT.

A few counts support this clonotype. The chain couples TRBV6-1 to TRBJ2-5; no clear D. The V and J ends lost 1 base and 4 bases respectively, with 22 bases between them. Per the germline V gene, CDR1 is MNHNS and CDR2 is SASEGT. There are 18 residues in the CDR3. Here the CDR3 DNA reads TGTGCCAGCAGTGAAGGTCTACTATCCAGGTTTCCCCGAGAGACCCAGTACTTC. Translation gives CASSEGLLSRFPRETQYF.